This T cell receptor beta chain is drawn from a study of shared clonotypes between healthy human individuals. Original analysis: ImmunoSEQ only sent back junction sequences with no quality scores, so filtering was done differently. Libraries were prepared by immunoSEQ multiplex PCR; TCRdb keeps only in-frame clonotypes and omits some of them. V, J and clone size are those of that table, while D and trimming were read from the DNA. The data hold about 1,500,000 clones, with approximately 97% observed a single time. What was sequenced was naive CD4+ T cells sorted from blood. Indicated subset: CD45RA+ positively selected. This clonotype was sampled from a man younger than 40 in good health.

The CDR3 DNA follows: TGCGCCAGCAGCCTCCCTGAAGACTCTGGGGCCAACGTCCTGACTTTC. This encodes CASSLPEDSGANVLTF. The V gene is TRBV5-1, the J gene TRBJ2-6, with D hard to call. The CDR3 contains 16 residues. Trimming shortened V by 4 bases and J by 0 bases, and 11 bases separated the two germline ends. Looked up from germline, CDR1 is SGHRS and CDR2 is YFSETQ.